One and the same sample provided the 28 T cell receptor beta chains below, sequenced in a study of monozygotic twins with inflammatory bowel disease. One entry per CDR3 protein, without DNA, is what TCRdb gives after re-calling the 5' RACE reads. The table lists about 450,000 distinct CDR3 sequences. The sample comprised blood. These receptors all come from a human donor with ulcerative colitis or Crohn's disease, or a healthy co-twin of an affected twin (not recorded which).

The J gene is TRBJ1-1, the V gene TRBV5-1; the D call from TCRdb, TRBD1, cannot be confirmed without DNA. The V gene's germline CDR1 is SGHRS and CDR2 YFSETQ. This CDR3 is 15 amino acids long. The CDR3: CASSFTGQGTTEAFF.

V is TRBV4-2 and J is TRBJ2-2; TCRdb calls TRBD2, which cannot be checked without DNA. Germline CDR1 and CDR2: LGHNA and YNFKEQ. There are 17 residues in the CDR3. The CDR3: CASSQTSGGRNTGELFF.

The V and J genes are TRBV7-6 and TRBJ2-2; the D call from TCRdb, TRBD2, cannot be confirmed without DNA. In germline, CDR1 is SGHVS, CDR2 FNYEAQ. The length of the CDR3 is 15 residues. CDR3 in amino acids: CASSSSGTVTGELFF.

V gene TRBV12-3 or TRBV12-4 combines with J gene TRBJ1-1. This CDR3 is built from 13 residues. The CDR3 region is CASSFPGMTEAFF.

The chain recombines TRBV11-1 with TRBJ1-1; TCRdb proposes TRBD1, but this gene call is untestable without DNA. This CDR3 has 13 amino acids. From germline, CDR1 is SGHAT and CDR2 FQDESV (reference sequence). The CDR3 is CASSVVGGTEAFF. The full variable domain, completed using reference TRBV11-1 and TRBJ1-1, is EAEVAQSPRYKITEKSQAVAFWCDPISGHATLYWYRQILGQGPELLVQFQDESVVDDSQLPKDRFSAERLKGVDSTLKIQPAELGDSAMYLCASSVVGGTEAFFGQGTRLTVV.

J is TRBJ2-1 and V is TRBV5-1; lacking DNA, the TRBD2 call made by TCRdb goes unchecked. The length of the CDR3 is 15 residues. Germline V CDR1 and CDR2: SGHRS, YFSETQ. The CDR3 protein is CASSLEGLNYNEQFF.

This chain links TRBV2 with TRBJ2-1; TCRdb names TRBD1, which stays unverified in the absence of DNA. Germline CDR1 and CDR2: SNHLY and FYNNEI. CDR3 size: 11 residues. The CDR3: CASLAGREQFF.

This sequence joins TRBV25-1 and TRBJ1-2. This CDR3 is built from 13 residues. CDR1 is MGHDK and CDR2 is SYGVNS in the germline V gene. CDR3 amino acids: CASSLGANYGYTF.

The rearrangement uses TRBV19 and TRBJ1-1; TCRdb names TRBD1, which stays unverified in the absence of DNA. The CDR3 length is 14 residues. Germline CDR1 and CDR2: LNHDA and SQIVND (reference sequence). The CDR3 region is CATKANGQGTEAFF.

The rearrangement links TRBV7-2 to TRBJ2-5; TCRdb's D gene call, TRBD1, goes unchecked for lack of DNA. Germline CDR1 and CDR2: SGHTA and FQGNSA. The length of the CDR3 is 14 residues. This CDR3 reads CASSQGGLQETQYF.

The V and J genes are TRBV4-1 and TRBJ2-7; the D call from TCRdb, TRBD1, cannot be confirmed without DNA. The CDR3 sequence is 16 residues long. CDR1 MGHRA and CDR2 YSYEKL come from the germline V gene. The CDR3 sequence: CASSQDPQGTIYEQYF.

The V call is TRBV6-6, the J call TRBJ1-1. This CDR3 comprises 13 residues. The germline V gene has CDR1 MNHNY and CDR2 SVGAGI (reference sequence). CDR3 sequence reads: CASSYSENTEAFF.

The genes are TRBV7-2 and TRBJ1-1; TCRdb outputs TRBD1, but without DNA this stays unchecked. CDR1 is SGHTA and CDR2 is FQGNSA in the germline V gene. CDR3 size: 13 residues. CDR3 loop: CASSLLQGAEAFF.

The V and J genes are TRBV7-2 and TRBJ2-1; the D call of TRBD1 rests on TCRdb alone, since no DNA is present to check it. Germline V lookup: CDR1 SGHTA, CDR2 FQGNSA. This CDR3 is built from 14 residues. The CDR3 is CASSLGGGQGEQFF.

The rearrangement joins TRBV4-3 to TRBJ1-2; the D gene TCRdb calls, TRBD1, cannot be checked with no DNA. The CDR3 sequence is 16 residues long. The V gene's germline CDR1 is LGHNA and CDR2 YSLEER. The CDR3 spells CASSQEGAGQFYGYAF.

The chain is built from TRBV29-1 and TRBJ1-1. Germline loops: CDR1 SQVTM, CDR2 ANQGSEA. The CDR3 extends over 11 amino acids. CDR3 sequence reads: CSEHTNTEAFF.

This chain connects TRBV29-1 to TRBJ2-7; TCRdb lists TRBD1, though no DNA is available to test this call. CDR1 and CDR2 from the germline V gene are SQVTM and ANQGSEA. CDR3 size: 13 residues. The CDR3 region is CSVRGALLDEQYF.

V is TRBV20-1 and J is TRBJ2-3; without DNA, the TCRdb call of TRBD1 cannot be checked. In germline, CDR1 is DFQATT, CDR2 SNEGSKA (reference sequence). This CDR3 has 13 amino acids. CDR3 residues: CSATGQGYDTQYF.

V usage is TRBV30 and J usage is TRBJ1-5; TCRdb lists TRBD1, though no DNA is available to test this call. Germline-derived CDR1 and CDR2 are GTSNPN and SVGIG (reference sequence). The CDR3 sequence is 14 residues long. Here the CDR3 reads CAWSLRVRGEPQHF.

V gene TRBV5-6 combines with J gene TRBJ2-7; without DNA, the TCRdb call of TRBD2 cannot be checked. This CDR3 has 17 amino acids. Looked up from germline, CDR1 is SGHDT and CDR2 is YYEEEE. CDR3: CASSLVGLAGPWDEQYF.

This chain joins TRBV3-1 and TRBJ1-3; TCRdb picks TRBD1, but there is no DNA to check that call. Germline V lookup: CDR1 LGHDT, CDR2 YNNKEL (reference sequence). This CDR3 is 16 amino acids long. CDR3 residues: CASSRNPGTAGNTIYF.

The chain uses TRBV2 and TRBJ2-3; lacking DNA, the TRBD1 call made by TCRdb goes unchecked. CDR3 length equals 16 residues. Germline loops: CDR1 SNHLY, CDR2 FYNNEI. CDR3 amino acids: CASSEAGGFGTDTQYF.

The chain carries TRBV28 and TRBJ1-2; TCRdb picks TRBD1, but there is no DNA to check that call. CDR1 is MDHEN, CDR2 SYDVKM, per germline. This CDR3 is 13 amino acids long. The CDR3 is CASRGQGENGYTF.

This sequence joins TRBV11-3 and TRBJ2-1; checking the TCRdb D call of TRBD2 is not possible without DNA. Germline assignment: CDR1 SGHNT and CDR2 YENEEA. CDR3 length equals 13 residues. CDR3 in amino acids: CASRSDKRDEQFF. The full variable domain, completed using reference TRBV11-3 and TRBJ2-1, is EAGVVQSPRYKIIEKKQPVAFWCNPISGHNTLYWYLQNLGQGPELLIRYENEEAVDDSQLPKDRFSAERLKGVDSTLKIQPAELGDSAVYLCASRSDKRDEQFFGPGTRLTVL.

Here the CDR3 reads CASSSAGELDYEQYF. The genes are TRBV7-2 and TRBJ2-7; no DNA is available, so the TRBD1 call from TCRdb remains unchecked. This CDR3 comprises 15 residues. The germline gives CDR1 SGHTA, CDR2 FQGNSA.

The rearrangement links TRBV7-2 to TRBJ1-1; TCRdb's D gene call, TRBD1, goes unchecked for lack of DNA. This CDR3 has 14 residues. The germline CDR1 and CDR2 sequences are SGHTA and FQGNSA. This CDR3 is CASSWGQGNTEAFF.

The chain links TRBV28 to TRBJ1-6. Looked up from germline, CDR1 is MDHEN and CDR2 is SYDVKM. The length of the CDR3 is 13 residues. The CDR3 here is CASIRGLHSPLHF.

The rearrangement joins TRBV28 to TRBJ2-7; as DNA is missing, the TRBD1 call by TCRdb cannot be tested. Germline CDR1 and CDR2: MDHEN and SYDVKM. The CDR3 has 14 residues. The CDR3 protein is CASSLTGVADEQYF.